The 20 T cell receptor beta chains below were found in one sample sequenced in a study of blood T cell repertoires in COVID-19. Profiled with immunoSEQ multiplex PCR; TCRdb holds only in-frame clones, not every one. The sample contains 140,000 to 150,000 clones, around 87% of which appear only once. Sequenced input: peripheral blood. The receptors were sampled from a man aged 45 to 65 who had recovered from COVID-19.

This clone was seen once. The chain has TRBV6-5 and TRBJ2-5, with 11 positions matching TRBD1. The CDR3 length is 14 residues. The germline CDR1 and CDR2 sequences are MNHEY and SVGAGI. The V segment lost 6 bases and the J segment 4 bases; nucleotides outside the gene matches: 4. The CDR3 DNA follows: TGTGCCAGCAGCGACGGACAGGGGGCAGAGACCCAGTACTTC. It specifies CASSDGQGAETQYF.

The genes are TRBV19 and TRBJ2-5; 11 bases are a match to TRBD2. The germline gives CDR1 LNHDA, CDR2 SQIVND (reference sequence). J lost 7 bases, V lost 3 bases, and 7 bases had no gene match. This CDR3 spans 15 amino acids. The CDR3 loop reads CASSMKLAGEGTQYF. DNA for the CDR3: TGTGCCAGTAGTATGAAACTAGCGGGGGAGGGGACCCAGTACTTC.

The chain couples TRBV6-5 to TRBJ2-2; D is possibly TRBD1 (6 bases). Germline V gene sequence: CDR1 MNHEY, CDR2 SVGAGI. The V gene lost 4 bases and the J gene lost 0 bases, with 12 bases spanning the gap. The CDR3 consists of 16 residues. CDR3 in amino acids: CASSFPGTTNTGELFF. The CDR3 region has the DNA TGTGCCAGCAGTTTCCCCGGGACAACGAACACCGGGGAGCTGTTTTTT.

The chain uses TRBV19 and TRBJ2-7; 9 bases are shared with TRBD1. This CDR3 has 16 amino acids. Germline V gene sequence: CDR1 LNHDA, CDR2 SQIVND (reference sequence). The V segment lost 6 bases and the J segment 4 bases; nucleotides outside the gene matches: 13. The CDR3 is CASSRPRGQGGYEQYF. In DNA, the CDR3 is TGTGCCAGTAGCCGACCGAGGGGACAGGGAGGGTACGAGCAGTACTTC.

The V gene is TRBV9, the J gene TRBJ1-5; TRBD1 matches at 7 bases. The CDR3 totals 13 residues. Germline CDR1 reads SGDLS; CDR2 reads YYNGEE. V gave up 3 bases and J gave up 6 bases; unmatched junction bases: 3. The CDR3 sequence is CASSATGLQPQHF. The CDR3, as DNA: TGTGCCAGCAGCGCGACAGGGCTTCAGCCCCAGCATTTT.

The rearrangement links TRBV6-5 to TRBJ2-3, with TRBD2 as a possible D gene (6 bases). Trimming stripped 9 bases from V and 6 bases from J, with 16 bases between. CDR1 and CDR2 (germline): MNHEY, SVGAGI. This CDR3 region has 13 residues. The CDR3 bases are TGTGCCAGTTTCCGGGGGTCATGGGATACGCAGTATTTT. This encodes CASFRGSWDTQYF.

This sequence joins TRBV19 and TRBJ1-6, with unresolved D. Per the germline V gene, CDR1 is LNHDA and CDR2 is SQIVND (reference sequence). The V gene lost 0 bases and the J gene lost 9 bases, with 6 bases spanning the gap. The CDR3 runs 13 residues. The CDR3 here is CASSIEPGSPLHF. The CDR3 DNA reads as TGTGCCAGTAGTATAGAGCCGGGTTCACCCCTCCACTTT.

By sample fraction, this clone is medium-sized (0.01 to 0.1%). The genes are TRBV4-3 and TRBJ2-2; 11 bases match TRBD2. Losses at the gene ends were 4 bases for V and 4 bases for J; bases not matched to a gene: 5. There are 16 residues in the CDR3. Germline CDR1 LGHNA, CDR2 YSLEER. The CDR3 nucleotides read TGCGCCAGCAGCCGATACCTAGCGGGGGGCACCGGGGAGCTGTTTTTT. Amino acid sequence: CASSRYLAGGTGELFF.

The CDR3 region has the DNA TGTGCCAGCAGCTTGGAACCAGGGCGCGGAAACACCATATATTTT. Amino acids: CASSLEPGRGNTIYF. V and J are TRBV5-8 and TRBJ1-3, with a possible D match to TRBD1 (5 bases). Trimming left V 0 bases short and J 4 bases short, with 11 bases between. Germline CDR1 reads SGHTS; CDR2 reads YDEGEE. The CDR3 totals 15 residues. The full variable domain, its missing parts supplied by reference TRBV5-8 and TRBJ1-3, is EAGVTQSPTHLIKTRGQQATLRCSPISGHTSVYWYQQALGLGLQFLLWYDEGEERNRGNFPPRFSGRQFPNYSSELNVNALELEDSALYLCASSLEPGRGNTIYFGEGSWLTVV.

The chain links TRBV19 to TRBJ2-5; TRBD2 matches 7 bases. Trimming at V came to 3 bases and at J to 1 base, leaving 5 bases not matched to a gene. Germline V gene data show CDR1 as LNHDA and CDR2 as SQIVND (reference sequence). The CDR3 contains 15 residues. The CDR3 DNA reads as TGTGCCAGTAGTATCCCGGGGGGACCCCAAGAGACCCAGTACTTC. Its translation: CASSIPGGPQETQYF.

The V and J genes are TRBV29-1 and TRBJ2-7; 8 bases are a match to TRBD1. This CDR3 region has 17 residues. With 0 bases clipped from V and 0 bases from J, the junction kept 10 bases outside the gene matches. Germline V gene sequence: CDR1 SQVTM, CDR2 ANQGSEA. The CDR3 DNA reads as TGCAGCGTTGAAGATAGAGGGCAGGGGGCTTCCTCCTACGAGCAGTACTTC. It specifies CSVEDRGQGASSYEQYF.

The gene calls are TRBV7-3 and TRBJ2-3; D not resolved. The germline gives CDR1 SGHTA, CDR2 FQGTGA. The ends were cut back, 5 bases at V and 2 bases at J, with 8 bases in the middle. This CDR3 is 13 amino acids long. The CDR3: CASSTQTTDTQYF. The CDR3 bases are TGTGCCAGCAGCACACAGACCACAGATACGCAGTATTTT.

This clone occurred once. This chain joins TRBV6-4 and TRBJ1-2, with TRBD1 identical over 8 bases. The J segment lost 7 bases and the V segment lost 3 bases, leaving 4 bases of the junction unmatched. CDR3 length equals 13 residues. CDR1 MRHNA and CDR2 SNTAGT come from the germline V gene. This CDR3 is CASSEDRAPGYTF. The CDR3, as DNA: TGTGCCAGCAGTGAGGACAGGGCGCCTGGCTACACCTTC.

V is TRBV7-3 and J is TRBJ2-1; the D gene is possibly TRBD2 (6 bases). Germline V CDR1 and CDR2: SGHTA, FQGTGA. This CDR3 has 14 residues. Deletions cut 5 bases from V and 10 bases from J, with 18 bases between. The CDR3 is CASSPSGDFAEQFF. The CDR3 DNA is TGTGCCAGCAGCCCATCTGGGGACTTCGCAGAGCAGTTCTTC.

J is TRBJ2-7 and V is TRBV13, with 10 bases that match TRBD1. After removal of 2 bases from V and 5 bases from J, the junction contained 9 bases not matched to a gene. Looked up from germline, CDR1 is PRHDT and CDR2 is FYEKMQ (reference sequence). The CDR3 contains 16 residues. The CDR3 sequence: CASSLTPDRGHHEQYF. The CDR3 nucleotides read TGTGCCAGCAGCTTAACCCCCGACAGGGGGCATCACGAGCAGTACTTC.

The rearrangement joins TRBV11-3 to TRBJ2-7; maybe TRBD1 (5 bases). Germline assignment: CDR1 SGHNT and CDR2 YENEEA. Trimming removed 1 base from V and 0 bases from J, with 10 bases in between. This CDR3 is 15 amino acids long. The CDR3 loop reads CASSLGVGASYEQYF. The DNA for the CDR3 is TGTGCCAGCAGCTTAGGGGTAGGGGCCTCCTACGAGCAGTACTTC.

This clone was seen only once. CDR3 amino acids: CASSARTGSYEQYF. DNA of the CDR3: TGCGCCAGCAGCGCCCGGACAGGCTCCTACGAGCAGTACTTC. The chain is built from TRBV5-1 and TRBJ2-7; 7 bases agree with TRBD1. V shed 4 bases, J shed 0 bases, and the junction held 4 bases outside the gene matches. This CDR3 is 14 amino acids long. The V gene's germline CDR1 is SGHRS and CDR2 YFSETQ.

The V call is TRBV6-6, the J call TRBJ1-2, with TRBD1 matching 11 bases. CDR1 is MNHNY and CDR2 is SVGAGI in the germline V gene (reference sequence). V lost 6 bases to trimming and J lost 4 bases; unmatched junction nucleotides: 4. The CDR3 runs 14 residues. The CDR3 sequence: CASRPGTGGYGYTF. The CDR3 bases are TGTGCCAGCAGGCCCGGGACAGGGGGCTATGGCTACACCTTC.

The chain couples TRBV11-3 to TRBJ1-1; D gene unclear. Trimming removed 5 bases at V and 5 bases at J, with 9 bases between. CDR3 size: 12 residues. Germline V gene data show CDR1 as SGHNT and CDR2 as YENEEA. The CDR3 loop reads CASSRERTEAFF. The CDR3 DNA follows: TGTGCCAGCAGCAGAGAAAGAACTGAAGCTTTCTTT.

The rearrangement links TRBV18 to TRBJ1-3, with D perhaps matching TRBD1 (6 bases). Trimming cost V 0 bases and J 0 bases, with 12 bases left between them. This CDR3 is built from 17 residues. The germline V gene encodes CDR1 KGHSH and CDR2 LQKENI. CDR3 amino acids: CASSPPRGTNSGNTIYF. The CDR3 DNA follows: TGTGCCAGCTCACCACCTCGTGGGACAAACTCTGGAAACACCATATATTTT.